Here is one T cell receptor beta chain with its context. Its target antigen remains unknown. No base qualities exist here, and no much larger clone lies one base off it. These data belong to a study of blood T cell repertoires in COVID-19 (TCRdb year 2020). Broadly, across the study: Samples from collaborators originated in the United States, Italy and Spain and spanned both the acute and convalescent phases of COVID-19. The material from the prospective study consisted of cDNA or gDNA derived from T cells, B-cell-depleted T cells, or PBMCs. The dataset comprised deeply sampled blood TCRbeta repertoires from subjects exposed to, actively infected with, or recovered from COVID-19. The repertoires were made available in a free public database intended to serve as a resource for research on the immune response to SARS-CoV-2. Samples were obtained from the ongoing ImmuneRACE study (first 160 participants) and from over 1,000 subjects provided by 6 global collaborators. Sample metadata almost always included a de-identified subject ID, COVID-19 status, age in years and sex. Where available, HLA class I and class II types were taken from metadata supplied by the sample provider and were not determined by assay-based typing. What the research found in general, with its limitations: How much clinical and demographic metadata was included differed by source and by participant, and the metadata was provided uncurated.

Enrolling through a virtual design, the prospective study's participants ranged in age from roughly 18 to 90 years and lived across some 22 United States geographic areas. In the prospective study, participants were assigned to cohorts based on the clinical history participants reported in a screening survey and a study questionnaire. Recovered participants in ImmuneRACE Cohort 3 were defined by two consecutive negative NP/OP PCR tests, clearance by a healthcare professional, or resolution of symptoms. Mobile phlebotomists in the prospective study collected whole blood, serum and a nasopharyngeal or oropharyngeal swab from every participant. Over a roughly two-month period, participants in the prospective study had the option of providing additional blood draws and questionnaires. Before DNA extraction, blood samples from the prospective study were shipped at room temperature or frozen. Per the germline V gene, MNHNS is the CDR1 and SASEGT is the CDR2. Trimming removed 1 base from V and 4 bases from J, leaving 13 bases between the germline ends. The CDR3 goes from the cysteine to the phenylalanine over 15 residues. Only the CDR3 part of the read is kept: 45 bases, read in frame from the first base.

The immunoSEQ Assay, a bias-controlled multiplex PCR, was used to amplify TCRbeta CDR3 regions from genomic DNA. On the authors' methods: The number of nucleated cells in each sample was estimated by amplification of reference gene primers within the assay. Sequence reads were collapsed and filtered to measure the absolute abundance of every unique TCRbeta CDR3 rearrangement. For each sample, productive Simpson clonality was calculated by taking the square root of Simpson's diversity index across productive rearrangements. Sourced from immuneACCESS, this table was stored by TCRdb with only in-frame sequences that have V and J called. A share of the clones is absent; for the studies checked, an unresolved V gene accounts for under half, and the remainder has no known explanation. The V and J calls and the clone size are those of that table, but D and trimming were determined from the DNA. This sample has more than 250,000 clones in its table, and roughly 88% of those were observed once. Of the sample, roughly 2.2% falls within the top ten clones.

Sequencing input: PBMCs or T cells enriched from blood (not recorded which). This receptor was identified in a man aged 25 to 40 who had recovered from COVID-19. This sequence uses TRBV6-1 and TRBJ1-1, with the D gene uncertain. The bases read TGTGCCAGCAGTGAAGAAAATTTACCGGGCACTGAAGCTTTCTTT. It specifies CASSEENLPGTEAFF.